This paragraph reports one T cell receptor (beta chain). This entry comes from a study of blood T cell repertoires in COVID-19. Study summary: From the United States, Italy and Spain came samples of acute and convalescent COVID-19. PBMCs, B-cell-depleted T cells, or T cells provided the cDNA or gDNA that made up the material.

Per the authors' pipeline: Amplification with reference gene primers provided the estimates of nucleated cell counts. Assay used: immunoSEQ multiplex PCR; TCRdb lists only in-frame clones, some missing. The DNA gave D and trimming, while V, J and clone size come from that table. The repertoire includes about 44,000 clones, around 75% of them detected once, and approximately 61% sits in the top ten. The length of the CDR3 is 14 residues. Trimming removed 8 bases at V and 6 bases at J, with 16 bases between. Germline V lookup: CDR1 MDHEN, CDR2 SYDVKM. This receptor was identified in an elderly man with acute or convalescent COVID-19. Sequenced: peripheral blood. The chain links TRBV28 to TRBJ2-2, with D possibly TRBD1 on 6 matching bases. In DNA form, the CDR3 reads TGTGCCAGCTCCCCATACAGGGTCCCCGGGGAGCTGTTTTTT. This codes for CASSPYRVPGELFF.